This TCR beta chain was captured by sequencing in a study of tumor and adjacent non-tumor tissue in lung cancer. Study-level background: On average, productive TCRbeta reads reached roughly 4.2 million per sample. Regarding the study as a whole: Compared with tumor, normal lung showed significantly lower TCR diversity. Tumor repertoires had a smaller top 100 clone share than normal lung.

This clonotype was seen only once. The target antigen is unknown. A junction boundary mismatches the germline segment, possibly from a read error. Per germline, CDR1 MDHEN and CDR2 SYDVKM. The CDR3 extends over 16 amino acids. The template was RNA from unsorted bulk tissue. Between August and November 2014, newly diagnosed, chemotherapy-naive lung cancer patients underwent thoracic surgery in China. The library came from three nested PCR rounds adapted from ARM-PCR protocols. Each CDR3 protein gets one entry after TCRdb re-called the multiplex PCR reads with MiXCR. The repertoire holds about 75,000 distinct CDR3 sequences, around 74% seen once, with roughly 12% in the top ten.

The chain links TRBV28 to TRBJ2-1; 9 nucleotides agree with TRBD1. This TCR was sampled from a woman aged 50 to 65 with non-small cell lung cancer. The sequenced sample consisted of lung tumor tissue. CDR3 sequence: CTRSPTDRGIVNEQFF. The CDR3 DNA follows: TGTACCAGGAGTCCCACCGACAGGGGGATAGTAAATGAGCAGTTCTTC.